This T cell receptor beta chain originates from a study of shared clonotypes between healthy human individuals. Study results and limitations: Researchers found naive subsets generally carried larger estimated richness than memory subsets. An anticipated effect of sequencing depth on clonotype sharing among donors was recognized.

As to this clone: Its target is unknown.

Clones were read by immunoSEQ multiplex PCR, and TCRdb kept only the in-frame ones, dropping some. There are some 500,000 clones in the sample; more than 95% occur only once, and 0.05% to 0.08% lies in the top ten. This sequence originates from a woman in her 30s in good health. The sequenced sample was naive CD4+ T cells sorted from blood. Subset described: CD45RA+ positively selected.

The chain's CDR3 is CASSRTGEGTYEQYF. Written as DNA, the CDR3 is TGTGCCAGCAGCCGAACCGGGGAGGGTACCTACGAGCAGTACTTC. The chain couples TRBV27 to TRBJ2-7, with 7 bases matching TRBD2. V shed 6 bases, J shed 2 bases, and the junction held 10 bases outside the gene matches. The CDR3 runs to 15 residues. Germline loops: CDR1 MNHEY, CDR2 SMNVEV (reference sequence).